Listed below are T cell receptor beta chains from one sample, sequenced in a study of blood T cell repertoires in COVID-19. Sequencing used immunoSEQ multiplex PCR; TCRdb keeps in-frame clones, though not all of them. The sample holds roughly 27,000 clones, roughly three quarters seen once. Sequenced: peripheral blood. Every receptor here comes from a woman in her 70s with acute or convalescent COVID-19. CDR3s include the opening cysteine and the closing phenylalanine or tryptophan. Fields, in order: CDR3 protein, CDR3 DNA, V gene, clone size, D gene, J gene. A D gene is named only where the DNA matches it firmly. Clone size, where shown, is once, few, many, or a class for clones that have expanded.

CASSFQGVEQYF TGTGCCAGCAGCTTCCAAGGGGTAGAGCAGTACTTC TRBV7-9 . . TRBJ2-7
CSVWDSGREQYF TGCAGCGTTTGGGACTCCGGTAGAGAGCAGTACTTC TRBV29-1 few . TRBJ2-7
CASSLGDRGLYGYTF TGTGCCAGCAGCTTGGGGGACAGGGGGCTATACGGCTACACCTTC TRBV5-5 . TRBD1 TRBJ1-2
CASSSRPEGNEQFF TGTGCCAGCTCATCCCGACCCGAGGGCAATGAGCAGTTCTTC TRBV18 . . TRBJ2-1
CASSPLPTGELFF TGTGCCAGCAGTCCCCTACCCACCGGGGAGCTGTTTTTT TRBV6-5 . . TRBJ2-2
CASSAPTGGRDYEQYF TGTGCCAGCAGTGCACCGACAGGGGGAAGGGACTACGAGCAGTACTTC TRBV27 few TRBD1 TRBJ2-7
CASSRGGRDGYTF TGTGCCAGCAGTAGAGGGGGGAGGGATGGCTACACCTTC TRBV27 . . TRBJ1-2
CASSRTDTVGYTF TGCGCCAGCAGTCGCACGGACACTGTGGGCTACACCTTC TRBV5-1 . . TRBJ1-2
CASSLQGRSNEQFF TGTGCCAGTAGTCTACAGGGTCGATCCAATGAGCAGTTCTTC TRBV19 . . TRBJ2-1
CASSPRLAGDGEQFF TGTGCCAGCAGCCCGAGACTAGCGGGAGACGGTGAGCAGTTCTTC TRBV11-2 . TRBD2 TRBJ2-1
CASSSSGRGYNEQFF TGTGCCAGCAGCAGTAGCGGGAGGGGGTACAATGAGCAGTTCTTC TRBV5-6 . TRBD2 TRBJ2-1
CASSRQQATEAFF TGTGCCAGCAGTCGGCAGCAGGCCACTGAAGCTTTCTTT TRBV6-5 few . TRBJ1-1
CASTATAGLGYGYTF TGTGCCAGTACGGCTACAGCGGGCCTTGGCTATGGCTACACCTTC TRBV19 . . TRBJ1-2
CASSIRQGRAFF TGTGCCAGCAGTATTCGACAGGGAAGAGCTTTCTTT TRBV6-6 . TRBD1 TRBJ1-1
CASSDRQGYYEQYF TGCGCCAGCAGTGACAGACAGGGGTATTACGAGCAGTACTTC TRBV10-1 . TRBD1 TRBJ2-7
CASSLARGRPGYTF TGTGCCAGCAGCTTGGCCAGGGGGCGTCCTGGCTACACCTTC TRBV5-4 . TRBD1 TRBJ1-2
CASSQDPLAGSADTQYF TGCGCCAGCAGCCAAGATCCGCTAGCGGGGTCGGCGGATACGCAGTATTTT TRBV4-1 . TRBD2 TRBJ2-3
CASSLYFGGARTDTQYF TGTGCCAGCAGCCTCTATTTCGGGGGGGCCCGCACAGATACGCAGTATTTT TRBV5-4 . TRBD2 TRBJ2-3
CASSDSEGRRDTQYF TGTGCCAGCAGTGACTCAGAGGGGAGGAGGGATACGCAGTATTTT TRBV6-4 . . TRBJ2-3
CASSLVGQGGYSLELFF TGTGCCAGCAGCTTAGTTGGACAGGGTGGATATAGTTTGGAACTGTTTTTT TRBV11-2 . TRBD1 TRBJ1-4
CASSFQGASGNTIYF TGTGCCAGCAGCTTTCAGGGGGCCTCTGGAAACACCATATATTTT TRBV7-9 . TRBD1 TRBJ1-3
CGSRGGGSYEQYF TGTGGCTCCAGGGGTGGGGGATCCTACGAGCAGTACTTC TRBV28 . . TRBJ2-7
CSVQGGLPTYNEQFF TGCAGCGTACAGGGGGGACTACCGACTTACAATGAGCAGTTCTTC TRBV29-1 . . TRBJ2-1
CAISLAGANEQFF TGTGCCATCAGCCTAGCGGGAGCCAATGAGCAGTTCTTC TRBV10-3 . TRBD2 TRBJ2-1
CASSPTSGTKETQYF TGCGCCAGCAGTCCGACTAGCGGGACCAAAGAGACCCAGTACTTC TRBV5-1 . TRBD2 TRBJ2-5
CASRSGTEAFF TGTGCCAGCAGATCAGGGACTGAAGCTTTCTTT TRBV14 . . TRBJ1-1
CASSSYRGDSPLHF TGTGCCAGCAGTTCGTACAGGGGTGATTCACCCCTCCACTTT TRBV28 few TRBD1 TRBJ1-6